The text below deals with one TCR beta chain. This clonotype was seen ten or more times. The antigen this receptor binds is unknown. Base qualities were left out, and no much larger clone turns up one base away. The library came from 5' RACE. Sequencer: NextSeq 500. In the TCR library protocol, unique molecular identifiers were attached to individual cDNA molecules to correct for PCR bias and sequencing error. Sequencing covered both TCR alpha and beta chains, and within each sample the abundances of alpha and beta sequences were tightly co-correlated. Per the authors' processing: Decombinator V4 was used to annotate TCR sequences for V gene, J gene and CDR3. TCRs were defined as expanded if a significant change between any two time points was detected under a Poisson model with p below 0.0001. Abundances of TCRs were expressed as counts per million after normalisation to the total number of TCRs sequenced in each sample. TRAV1-2 paired with TRAJ12, TRAJ20 or TRAJ33 defined MAIT TCRs, while TRAV10 paired with TRAJ18 defined iNKT TCRs. A search of VDJdb, accessed on 1 November 2021, was run for TCRs annotated to CMV, EBV and SARS-CoV-2, with TCRs annotated for multiple antigens excluded. TCRdb reworked the public reads: Q25 trimming with fastp, MiXCR clone assembly, productive beta chains retained. Each CDR3 protein gets just one entry, which takes the most common genes and DNA from the rows behind it. Clone size and V and J calls follow TCRdb, not the original study. The sample data list 27,000 or so distinct CDR3 sequences, and less than 4.5% of these were observed just once. In total, the top ten clones hold over 9.5% of the sample.

A case-control design nested within a healthcare worker cohort in London, UK, was used, with weekly nasopharyngeal swab PCR tests and blood sampling performed. Healthcare workers were recruited during the week of the UK lockdown, between 23 and 31 March 2020, and followed weekly for up to roughly 15 weeks. This entry comes from a study of early T cells in non-severe SARS-CoV-2 infection (TCRdb year 2021). As for the study more broadly: Because TCR sequencing was done on bulk RNA from unsorted whole blood, the alpha and beta chains could not be paired. General findings and caveats noted by the study authors: VDJdb matching was skewed toward anti-spike CD8 responses, so virus-specific expansions were likely underestimated and private and CD4 specificities were missed.

Per the germline V gene, SQVTM is the CDR1 and ANQGSEA is the CDR2. The CDR3 holds 11 amino acids from the cysteine to the phenylalanine. Of all the DNA, just the CDR3 is kept, 33 bases in frame from base 1. V lost 5 bases and J lost 3 bases; the stretch between them is 8 bases long. The sequencing sample was made of whole blood. The receptor was derived from an adult who was a healthcare worker with PCR-confirmed SARS-CoV-2 infection or an uninfected control (not recorded which). The V gene is TRBV29-1 and the J gene is TRBJ2-7; the D gene cannot be resolved reliably. The CDR3 is CSVIRDYEQYF. The DNA is TGCAGCGTTATACGCGACTACGAGCAGTACTTC.